This T cell receptor (beta chain) was documented in a study of T cells in Graves' hyperthyroidism and ophthalmopathy (dated by TCRdb to about 2019). Describing the broader study: Peripheral blood samples were taken at initial diagnosis, before any treatment was given. Prospective prediction of ophthalmopathy was tested in an independent validation cohort of approximately 18 hyperthyroidism patients and around 16 patients who later progressed to ophthalmopathy. In more than 5 Graves' hyperthyroidism patients, the study also compared T-cell repertoires from thyroid tissue with T-cell repertoires from blood. For training and testing, the 95 to 100 patients in the discovery cohort were randomly divided in a 7:3 ratio. TCR Vbeta CDR3 sequencing of around 130 peripheral blood samples (over 40 ophthalmopathy, 75 to 85 hyperthyroidism and roughly 17 progressor patients) is reported in the paper. TCR V-J signatures able to tell the groups apart were searched for in a discovery cohort of 100 or so patients, of whom more than 40 had Graves' ophthalmopathy and around 56 had stable Graves' hyperthyroidism. After blood sampling, hyperthyroidism patients were treated with methimazole at a starting dose of 30 mg daily, and ophthalmopathy patients were treated with high-dose intravenous methylprednisolone. Overall results and qualifications from the work: Blood samples also contained most of the expanded thyroid clonotypes (frequency above 0.001), which suggests that blood repertoires may reflect thyroid immune responses. In validation, the model predicted progression to ophthalmopathy a median of 6.5 months before onset, with 65% to 71% sensitivity and around 76% specificity. Sample size was not statistically predetermined, and blinding of investigators to group allocation was not performed. A 13 V-J signature model separated ophthalmopathy from stable hyperthyroidism, with approximately 87% sensitivity and 81.08% specificity in cross-validation and 80%/75% in testing.

This clonotype occurred many times. Its specific antigen is unknown. Per-nucleotide qualities are absent, and no much larger clonotype sits a single base away. Amplification of TCR beta CDR3 regions was carried out from RNA transcripts. The TCR CDR3 was subjected to a first round of RT-PCR using the HTBI primer set and the Qiagen OneStep RT-PCR kit. Libraries were constructed in a second round of multiplex PCR, after which size selection and purification were performed. The libraries were sequenced on an Illumina HiSeq2000 using paired-end 100 bp reads. In the paper's pipeline: SOAPnuke was used to process the raw data, throwing out any read that contained adapters or uncalled bases, had a mean Phred below 15, or lacked an exact constant-primer or identifier match. High-quality paired reads were merged with COPE v1.2.5, and unique nucleotide sequences were defined as clonotypes. MiTCR v1.1 was used to align the clonotypes against IMGT TRBV, TRBD and TRBJ reference segments. Only V-J combinations with frequency above 0.0001, covering 98% to 99.2% of repertoires, were analysed. The TCS score was defined as F50 (clonal expansion) divided by E x V (chaos), with BLOSUM62-based TCRdist calculated between CDR3 peptides within each V-J. Welch's t-statistics and random forest reduced 500 to 650 V-J features to 13, which were used in a naive Bayes classifier (R e1071). TCRdb redid the processing of the public reads, applying fastp at Q25 and MiXCR, and retained in-frame beta chains. Rows with one shared CDR3 protein collapse into an entry with the most common genes and DNA. The V and J calls come from TCRdb's annotation, not from the publication. Across this sample there are 350,000 to 450,000 distinct CDR3 sequences, with roughly a sixth seen only once. Around 35% of the sample is held by the ten biggest clonotypes.

Hyperthyroidism patients were newly diagnosed, with disease duration under 2 months, and aged 18 to 65 years. The study excluded patients with uncontrolled infections, other autoimmune diseases, pregnancy or lactation. Diagnoses were established on the basis of clinical symptoms, serum thyroxine and TRAb, thyroid ultrasound, and orbital computed tomography. For progressor patients, blood was drawn at the first diagnosis of hyperthyroidism, before any ophthalmopathy symptoms had appeared. PBMCs were isolated from 10 ml of fresh peripheral blood by Ficoll-Paque density gradient centrifugation. Progressor patients were initially diagnosed with Graves' hyperthyroidism and developed ophthalmopathy during follow-up. Total RNA was extracted using Trizol reagent, and RNA quality was assessed on an Agilent 2100 Bioanalyzer. Sequencing was carried out using blood. The sequence was obtained from a woman in her twenties or thirties with Graves' hyperthyroidism that later progressed to Graves' ophthalmopathy.

The bases read TGTGCCAGCAGCCACCCAGGGAAGTTGTATTCGGGTGAAGCTTTCTTT. The resulting protein is CASSHPGKLYSGEAFF. This chain joins TRBV14 to TRBJ1-1, and possibly TRBD1, on 5 matching bases. Reading from cysteine to phenylalanine, the CDR3 counts 16 amino acids. The entry retains the CDR3 DNA only, 48 bases that are in frame from base 1. CDR1 SGHDN and CDR2 FVKESK were looked up in the germline V gene. V drops 3 bases and J drops 7 bases, leaving 21 bases in between.